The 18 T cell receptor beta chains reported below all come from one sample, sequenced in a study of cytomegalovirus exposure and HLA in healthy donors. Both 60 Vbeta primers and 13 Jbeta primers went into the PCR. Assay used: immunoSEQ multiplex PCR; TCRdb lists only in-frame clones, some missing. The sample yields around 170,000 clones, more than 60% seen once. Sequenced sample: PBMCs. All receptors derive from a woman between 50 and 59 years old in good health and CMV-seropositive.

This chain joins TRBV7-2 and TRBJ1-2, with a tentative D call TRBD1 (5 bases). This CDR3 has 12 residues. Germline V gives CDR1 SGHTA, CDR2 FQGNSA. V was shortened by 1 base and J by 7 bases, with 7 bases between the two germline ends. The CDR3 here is CASSLGTLGYTF. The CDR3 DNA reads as TGTGCCAGCAGCTTAGGGACACTTGGCTACACCTTC. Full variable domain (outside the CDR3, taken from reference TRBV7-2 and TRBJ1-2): GAGVSQSPSNKVTEKGKDVELRCDPISGHTALYWYRQSLGQGLEFLIYFQGNSAPDKSGLPSDRFSAERTGGSVSTLTIQRTQQEDSAVYLCASSLGTLGYTFGSGTRLTVV.

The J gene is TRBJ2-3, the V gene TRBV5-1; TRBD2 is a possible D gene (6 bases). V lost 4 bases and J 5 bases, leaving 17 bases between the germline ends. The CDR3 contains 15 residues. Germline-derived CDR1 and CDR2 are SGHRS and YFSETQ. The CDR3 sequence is CASSPGSTVGDTQYF. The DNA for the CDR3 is TGCGCCAGCAGCCCCGGGAGCACTGTGGGAGATACGCAGTATTTT.

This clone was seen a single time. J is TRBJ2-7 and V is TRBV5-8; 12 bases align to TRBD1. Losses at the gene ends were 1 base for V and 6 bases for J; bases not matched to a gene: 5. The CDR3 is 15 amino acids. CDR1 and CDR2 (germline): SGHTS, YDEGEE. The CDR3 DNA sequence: TGTGCCAGCAGCTTGCGGGGACAGGGGGCCTCCGAGCAGTACTTC. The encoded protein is CASSLRGQGASEQYF.

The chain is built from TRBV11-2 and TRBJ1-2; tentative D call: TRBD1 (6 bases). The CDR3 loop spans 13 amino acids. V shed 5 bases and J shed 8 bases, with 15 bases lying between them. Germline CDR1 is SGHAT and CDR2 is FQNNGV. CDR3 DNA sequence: TGTGCCAGCAGCGCCTCAGGGGATAGAGGCTACACCTTC. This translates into CASSASGDRGYTF.

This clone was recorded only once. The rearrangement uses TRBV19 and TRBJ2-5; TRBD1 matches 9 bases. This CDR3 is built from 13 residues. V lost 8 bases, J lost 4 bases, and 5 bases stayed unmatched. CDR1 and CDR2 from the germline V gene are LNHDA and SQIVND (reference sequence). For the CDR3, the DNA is TGTGCCAGTGGCAGACAGGGGGGAGAGACCCAGTACTTC. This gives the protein CASGRQGGETQYF. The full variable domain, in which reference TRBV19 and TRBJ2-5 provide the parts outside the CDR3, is DGGITQSPKYLFRKEGQNVTLSCEQNLNHDAMYWYRQDPGQGLRLIYYSQIVNDFQKGDIAEGYSVSREKKESFPLTVTSAQKNPTAFYLCASGRQGGETQYFGPGTRLLVL.

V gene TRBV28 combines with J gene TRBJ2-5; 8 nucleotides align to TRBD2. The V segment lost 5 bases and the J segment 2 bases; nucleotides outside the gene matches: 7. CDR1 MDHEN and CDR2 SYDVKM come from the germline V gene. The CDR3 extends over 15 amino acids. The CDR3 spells CASSPSSGGQETQYF. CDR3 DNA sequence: TGTGCCAGCAGTCCCTCCAGCGGGGGTCAAGAGACCCAGTACTTC.

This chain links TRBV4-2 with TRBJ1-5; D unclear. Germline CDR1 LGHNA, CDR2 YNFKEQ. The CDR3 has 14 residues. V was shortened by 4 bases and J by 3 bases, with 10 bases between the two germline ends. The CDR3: CASSPGAPNQPQHF. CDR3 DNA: TGTGCCAGCAGCCCGGGAGCCCCCAATCAGCCCCAGCATTTT.

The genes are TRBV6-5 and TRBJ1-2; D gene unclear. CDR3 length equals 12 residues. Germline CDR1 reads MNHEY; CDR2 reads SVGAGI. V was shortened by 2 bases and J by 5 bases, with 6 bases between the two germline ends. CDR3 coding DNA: TGTGCCAGCAGTTACACCGGGTATGGCTACACCTTC. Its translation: CASSYTGYGYTF.

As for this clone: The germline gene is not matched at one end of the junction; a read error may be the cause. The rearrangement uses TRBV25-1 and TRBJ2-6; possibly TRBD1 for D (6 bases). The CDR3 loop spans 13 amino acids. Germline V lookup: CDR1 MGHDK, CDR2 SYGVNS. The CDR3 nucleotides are TGTGCCAGCGGACAGTCTGGGGCCAACGGCCTGACTTTC. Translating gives CASGQSGANGLTF.

DNA for the CDR3: TGTGCCAGTAGTATCTTTGATGAGCAGTTCTTC. This codes for CASSIFDEQFF. The chain uses TRBV19 and TRBJ2-1; no clear D. The CDR3 is 11 amino acids. V was cut by 3 bases and J by 8 bases, with 5 bases left in between. Germline assignment: CDR1 LNHDA and CDR2 SQIVND (reference sequence).

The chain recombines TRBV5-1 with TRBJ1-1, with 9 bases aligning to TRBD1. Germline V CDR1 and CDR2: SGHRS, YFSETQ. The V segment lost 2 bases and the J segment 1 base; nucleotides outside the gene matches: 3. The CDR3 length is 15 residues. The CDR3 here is CASSLLGQGNTEAFF. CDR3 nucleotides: TGCGCCAGCAGCTTATTGGGACAGGGGAACACTGAAGCTTTCTTT.

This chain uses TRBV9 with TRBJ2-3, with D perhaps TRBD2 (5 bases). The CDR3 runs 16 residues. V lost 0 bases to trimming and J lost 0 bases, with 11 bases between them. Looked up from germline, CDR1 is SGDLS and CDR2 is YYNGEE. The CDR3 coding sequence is TGTGCCAGCAGCGTAGGTCAGGACTCTAGCACAGATACGCAGTATTTT. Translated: CASSVGQDSSTDTQYF. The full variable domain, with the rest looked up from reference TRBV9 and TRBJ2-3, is DSGVTQTPKHLITATGQRVTLRCSPRSGDLSVYWYQQSLDQGLQFLIQYYNGEERAKGNILERFSAQQFPDLHSELNLSSLELGDSALYFCASSVGQDSSTDTQYFGPGTRLTVL.

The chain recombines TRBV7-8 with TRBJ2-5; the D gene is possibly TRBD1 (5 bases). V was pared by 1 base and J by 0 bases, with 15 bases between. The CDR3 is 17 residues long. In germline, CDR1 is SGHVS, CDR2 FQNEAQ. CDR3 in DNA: TGTGCCAGCAGCTTAGTGGCGACAGCCCCCCACCAAGAGACCCAGTACTTC. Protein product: CASSLVATAPHQETQYF.

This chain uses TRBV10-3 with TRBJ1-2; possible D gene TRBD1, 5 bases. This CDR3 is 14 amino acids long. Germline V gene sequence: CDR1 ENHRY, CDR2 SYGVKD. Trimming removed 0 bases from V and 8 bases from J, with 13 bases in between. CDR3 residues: CAISESSQGFGYTF. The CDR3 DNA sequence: TGTGCCATCAGTGAGTCGTCTCAGGGTTTCGGCTACACCTTC.

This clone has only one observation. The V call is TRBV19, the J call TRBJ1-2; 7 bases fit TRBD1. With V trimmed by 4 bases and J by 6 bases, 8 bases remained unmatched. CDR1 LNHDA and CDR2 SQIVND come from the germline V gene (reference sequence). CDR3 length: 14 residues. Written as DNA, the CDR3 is TGTGCCAGTAGTAATCCGGAACAGGGGAATGGCTACACCTTC. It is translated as CASSNPEQGNGYTF.

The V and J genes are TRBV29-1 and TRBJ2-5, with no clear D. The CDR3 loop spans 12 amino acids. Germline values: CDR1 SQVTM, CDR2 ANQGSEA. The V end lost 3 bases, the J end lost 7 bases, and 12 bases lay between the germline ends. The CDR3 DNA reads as TGCAGCGTTGACGATTTAGTCCGGACCCAGTACTTC. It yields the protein CSVDDLVRTQYF.

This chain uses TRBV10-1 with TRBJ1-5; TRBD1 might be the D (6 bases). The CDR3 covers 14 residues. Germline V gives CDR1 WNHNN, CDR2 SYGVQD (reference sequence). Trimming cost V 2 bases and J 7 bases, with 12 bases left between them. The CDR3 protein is CASSEDRLEQPQHF. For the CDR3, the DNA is TGCGCCAGCAGTGAGGACAGGCTTGAACAGCCCCAGCATTTT.

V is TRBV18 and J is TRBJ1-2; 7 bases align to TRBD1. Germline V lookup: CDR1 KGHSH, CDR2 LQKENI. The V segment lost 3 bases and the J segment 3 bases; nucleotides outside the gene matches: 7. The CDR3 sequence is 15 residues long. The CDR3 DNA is TGTGCCAGCTCACCGTCGGGACAGTTGCACTATGGCTACACCTTC. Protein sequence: CASSPSGQLHYGYTF.